This record covers a single T cell receptor beta chain. Antigen specificity is unknown. The CDR3 consists of 12 residues. The sample belongs to a study of CXCR3-negative and CXCR3-positive naive CD8 T cells. Findings and limits, study-wide: The authors found comparable surface CD5 between naive subsets and inferred TCR strength from TRB CDR3 properties. Diversity proved comparably high across both naive subsets and much lower in memory CD8+ cells.

Libraries were UMI-labeled 5' RACE TRB cDNA. Following a re-call of the 5' RACE reads, TCRdb has one entry per CDR3 protein and lacks DNA. This table holds 92,000 or so distinct CDR3 sequences. CD45RO-CCR7+CD27+CD95- expression identified naive CD8+ T cells. This receptor was taken from a human donor in good health. Some clones in this sample may be carry-over from other donors' samples. The chain uses TRBV12-3 or TRBV12-4 and TRBJ2-7; the TRBD1 assignment by TCRdb is unverifiable without DNA. Sequences were obtained from naive CXCR3- CD8+ T cells from blood. Regarding subset: CD45RO-CCR7+CD27+CD95- naive CD8+ T cells lacking CXCR3 (TNR3-). CDR3 in amino acids: CASNLPGNEQYF.